This TCR beta chain was identified in a study of OX40 agonist ivuxolimab in advanced cancers. Study as a whole: As their treatment, patients were administered ivuxolimab, an agonistic anti-OX40 (CD134) antibody. Patients got intravenous ivuxolimab at 0.01 to 10 mg/kg every 2 weeks. Patients with hepatocellular carcinoma, melanoma, renal cell or head and neck cancer made up the dose-escalation patients.

About this clone: What it recognizes is unknown.

This CDR3 region has 15 residues. V lost 3 bases and J lost 1; bases outside the gene matches: 5. Per the germline V gene, CDR1 is MDHEN and CDR2 is SYDVKM. Study-wide findings and caveats: Normalized T-cell clonal expansion was also low in a subset of nonresponders.

Repertoires were generated with immunoSEQ multiplex PCR, while TCRdb's copy carries only in-frame clones and drops some. Counted here are 77,000 or so clones, 90% to 95% occurring once; the ten biggest clones make up 0.4% to 0.55%. The sample consisted of CD4+ or CD8+ T cells sorted from blood, taken in a trial of the OX40 agonist ivuxolimab. This chain joins TRBV28 and TRBJ1-1, with 7 bases matching TRBD1. The receptor was isolated from an adult with an advanced solid tumor such as melanoma, head and neck, liver or kidney cancer. In DNA form, the CDR3 reads TGTGCCAGCAGTTTTCTGGGGACAGCGAACACTGAAGCTTTCTTT. Translating gives CASSFLGTANTEAFF.